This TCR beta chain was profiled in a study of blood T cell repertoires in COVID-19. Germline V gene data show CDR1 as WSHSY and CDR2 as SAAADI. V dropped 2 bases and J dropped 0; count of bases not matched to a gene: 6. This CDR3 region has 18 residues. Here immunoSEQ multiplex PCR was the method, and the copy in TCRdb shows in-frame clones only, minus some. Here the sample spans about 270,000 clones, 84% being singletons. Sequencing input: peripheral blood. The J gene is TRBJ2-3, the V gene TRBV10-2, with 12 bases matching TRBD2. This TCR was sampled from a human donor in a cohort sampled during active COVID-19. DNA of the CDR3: TGCGCCAGCAGTGAGGGACTAGCGGGGACTACTAGCACAGATACGCAGTATTTT. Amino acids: CASSEGLAGTTSTDTQYF.